This paragraph reports one T cell receptor beta chain. The V gene lost 3 bases and the J gene lost 7 bases, with 26 bases spanning the gap. Germline CDR1 reads MNHEY; CDR2 reads SMNVEV (reference sequence). This CDR3 spans 18 amino acids. Clones were sequenced by immunoSEQ multiplex PCR, and TCRdb holds only the in-frame ones, with some missing. The profile shows about 220,000 clones, 70% to 85% of them singletons. These data come from a study of blood T cell repertoires in COVID-19. The sequenced material came from PBMCs or T cells enriched from blood (not recorded which). The TCR was taken from an older woman who had recovered from COVID-19. This rearrangement joins TRBV27 to TRBJ2-3; a weak D match, TRBD1 (6 bases). The CDR3 DNA is TGTGCCAGCAGTTTCTACGAAGAGGGGGTTATCAATCGAAATACGCAGTATTTT. Encoded protein: CASSFYEEGVINRNTQYF.